The rows below give T cell receptor beta chains drawn from one sample of a study of blood T cell repertoires in COVID-19. Some clones are missing from TCRdb's copy, which holds only in-frame ones; the method was immunoSEQ multiplex PCR. The sample carries 200,000 to 250,000 clones, over 75% recorded once. Sequenced: PBMCs or T cells enriched from blood (not recorded which). These TCRs come from a man aged 40-49 years who had recovered from COVID-19. Each CDR3 is given with its conserved first and last residue. A D gene is named only where the DNA matches it firmly. Clone size, where shown, is once, few, many, or a class for clones that have expanded.

j_call d_call v_call clone_size cdr3_nt cdr3_aa
TRBJ2-2 TRBD1 TRBV9 NA TGTGCCAGCAGCCCCCGAACAGGGGTCGACACCGGGGAGCTGTTTTTT CASSPRTGVDTGELFF
TRBJ1-6 NA TRBV10-3 few TGTGCCATCAGTGCGGGGTCTCAGGGGTCACCCCTCCACTTT CAISAGSQGSPLHF
TRBJ2-1 TRBD1 TRBV7-2 NA TGTGCCAGCAGCCCGGACAGGAGCTCCTACAATGAGCAGTTCTTC CASSPDRSSYNEQFF
TRBJ2-7 TRBD2 TRBV5-4 NA TGTGCCAGCAGCTTGGCGGGGGGGGAAGGGACGGAGCAGTACTTC CASSLAGGEGTEQYF
TRBJ1-4 NA TRBV21-1 NA TGTGCCAGCAGCAAAGGGGAGGGGCTTAATGAAAAACTGTTTTTT CASSKGEGLNEKLFF
TRBJ2-1 TRBD2 TRBV4-2 NA TGTGCCAGCAGCCAAGATCCGGCGGGGGGCCCGGATGAGCAGTTCTTC CASSQDPAGGPDEQFF
TRBJ1-2 TRBD1 TRBV9 few TGTGCCAGCAGCGCAGACTCCCCAGGGGGCGCGTCTGGCTACACCTTC CASSADSPGGASGYTF
TRBJ1-2 NA TRBV6-1 NA TGTGCCAGCAGTGAAGGACGGGAAAGGTATGGCTACACCTTC CASSEGRERYGYTF
TRBJ2-2 TRBD2 TRBV19 NA TGTGCCAGTAGTATAGGCGGGGGGAAGAACACCGGGGAGCTGTTTTTT CASSIGGGKNTGELFF
TRBJ2-7 TRBD1 TRBV19 NA TGTGCCAGTAGTAAAGAATCCGGGACAGGTCAAAACGAGCAGTACTTC CASSKESGTGQNEQYF
TRBJ2-1 NA TRBV4-1 NA TGCGCCAGCAGCCGAGGAACAGGAGCCTACAATGAGCAGTTCTTC CASSRGTGAYNEQFF
TRBJ1-4 TRBD1 TRBV9 NA TGTGCCAGCAGCTCGTCAGGGGGAGACCTTGAAAAACTGTTTTTT CASSSSGGDLEKLFF
TRBJ2-1 NA TRBV5-4 NA TGTGCCAGCAGCAGGGAGGCACCCTACAATGAGCAGTTCTTC CASSREAPYNEQFF
TRBJ2-1 NA TRBV15 NA TGTGCCACCAGCAGAGACAAGGGGGCTAGCGGGTCCCGGGGGGATGAGCAGTTCTTC CATSRDKGASGSRGDEQFF
TRBJ1-5 TRBD1 TRBV5-5 NA TGTGCCAGCAGCCCGGGACAGGCAACGGGGCAGCCCCAGCATTTT CASSPGQATGQPQHF
TRBJ1-3 NA TRBV6-5 NA TGTGCCAGCCGCACGGTTTCTGGAAACACCATATATTTT CASRTVSGNTIYF
TRBJ1-5 NA TRBV2 NA TGTGCCAGCAGTGCAGGATACAATCAGCCCCAGCATTTT CASSAGYNQPQHF
TRBJ2-3 TRBD2 TRBV10-1 NA TGCGCCAGCAGTGAGGGGACTAGCGGGGGGGCTAAGTATTTT CASSEGTSGGAKYF
TRBJ2-4 TRBD2 TRBV28 NA TGTGCCAGCACCCAGGGAGGGGTCAAAAACATTCAGTACTTC CASTQGGVKNIQYF
TRBJ1-3 NA TRBV6-5 NA TGTGCCAGCAGTTTCAACAGGGCTAACTCTGGAAACACCATATATTTT CASSFNRANSGNTIYF
TRBJ2-3 TRBD2 TRBV4-1 NA TGCGCCAGCAGCCAAGGGGATAAAGCGGGAGGTGGAGATACGCAGTATTTT CASSQGDKAGGGDTQYF
TRBJ2-3 TRBD1 TRBV24-1 NA TGTGCCACCATGAGGACAGGGGGCACAGATACGCAGTATTTT CATMRTGGTDTQYF
TRBJ2-7 TRBD2 TRBV3-1/TRBV3-2 NA TGTGCCAGCAGCCAAGGACTAGCAAAACACGAGCAGTACTTC CASSQGLAKHEQYF
TRBJ2-5 TRBD2 TRBV30 NA TGTGCCTGGAGCCTCCCGGGACTAGTGGGGGAATTGAGAGAGACCCAGTACTTC CAWSLPGLVGELRETQYF
TRBJ1-1 TRBD1 TRBV9 NA TGTGCCAGCAGCGGCAGGGGGCGCGACACTGAAGCTTTCTTT CASSGRGRDTEAFF
TRBJ1-1 TRBD1 TRBV7-7 NA TGTGCCAGCAGCCCGGTGGAAGGGGACAGGGGGCCCGGGGACACTGAAGCTTTCTTT CASSPVEGDRGPGDTEAFF
TRBJ1-1 NA TRBV19 NA TGTGCCAGTAGCCAAAGCAGGGTGGGCACTGAAGCTTTCTTT CASSQSRVGTEAFF
TRBJ1-5 NA TRBV18 NA TGTGCCAGCTCACCAGGGGGCGTCTGGGGGCCCCAGCATTTT CASSPGGVWGPQHF
TRBJ1-6 TRBD1 TRBV7-9 few TGTGCCAGCAGCTTGGGACAGGGCCCACCAAATTCACCCCTCCACTTT CASSLGQGPPNSPLHF
TRBJ2-2 NA TRBV7-2 NA TGTGCCAGCAGCCCCCAACTAGCAACCGGGGAGCTGTTTTTT CASSPQLATGELFF
TRBJ2-1 TRBD2 TRBV3-1/TRBV3-2 NA TGTGCCAGCAGCTCCCGGTTTAGCGGGATTAACAATGAGCAGTTCTTC CASSSRFSGINNEQFF
TRBJ1-2 TRBD1 TRBV3-1/TRBV3-2 NA TGTGCCAGCAGCGCGGGACAGGGGGAGTTCGGCTACACCTTC CASSAGQGEFGYTF
TRBJ2-6 NA TRBV2 few TGTGCCAGCAGTGTCGGTCCCTCTGGGGCCAACGTCCTGACTTTC CASSVGPSGANVLTF
TRBJ1-4 NA TRBV5-1 once TGCGCCAGCAGCTTGGGGACAGAGGCGGCAGGACTGTTTTTT CASSLGTEAAGLFF
TRBJ1-5 NA TRBV27 NA TGTGCCAGCAGTAGCGGTAGCAATCAGCCCCAGCATTTT CASSSGSNQPQHF
TRBJ1-5 NA TRBV5-5 NA TGTGCCAGCAGCCTCGCAGGACACCTCAATCAGCCCCAGCATTTT CASSLAGHLNQPQHF
TRBJ2-3 NA TRBV3-1/TRBV3-2 NA TGTGCCAGCAGCCAAGATCCGACGGGGGTTGTAGATACGCAGTATTTT CASSQDPTGVVDTQYF